This is a list of T cell receptor beta chains from one sample in a study of OX40 agonist ivuxolimab in advanced cancers. Libraries were prepared by immunoSEQ multiplex PCR; TCRdb keeps only in-frame clonotypes and omits some of them. In the table there are 70,000 to 80,000 clones, 81% of which are singletons. The material was CD4+ or CD8+ T cells sorted from blood, obtained in a trial of the OX40 agonist ivuxolimab. These receptors were taken from an adult with an advanced solid tumor such as melanoma, head and neck, liver or kidney cancer. The CDR3 runs from the conserved cysteine through the conserved F or W. Each record gives: clone size, J gene, D gene, V gene, CDR3 protein, CDR3 DNA. D genes are given only for firm matches. Rows may omit the clone size; those that give it use once, few, many or a size class.

. | TRBJ1-2 | TRBD1 | TRBV6-5 | CASSLGQDSYHGYTF | TGTGCCAGCAGCCTGGGACAGGATTCCTACCATGGCTACACCTTC
. | TRBJ1-5 | TRBD1 | TRBV2 | CASVSRTGNNQPQHF | TGTGCCAGCGTTTCCCGGACAGGGAACAATCAGCCCCAGCATTTT
. | TRBJ2-2 | . | TRBV7-7 | CASSSGPGANTGELFF | TGTGCCAGCAGCTCCGGCCCCGGGGCTAACACCGGGGAGCTGTTTTTT
. | TRBJ2-7 | . | TRBV29-1 | CSALQGSYEQYF | TGCAGCGCCCTACAGGGTAGCTACGAGCAGTACTTC
. | TRBJ1-1 | . | TRBV5-6 | CASSLIQQWSTTEAFF | TGTGCCAGCAGCTTGATCCAGCAATGGTCTACAACTGAAGCTTTCTTT
few | TRBJ1-5 | . | TRBV6-5 | CASEEQGNQPQHF | TGTGCCAGCGAGGAACAGGGAAATCAGCCCCAGCATTTT
once | TRBJ1-2 | . | TRBV30 | CAWSLRGSFWGANYGYTF | TGTGCCTGGAGCCTCCGGGGCAGCTTTTGGGGAGCCAACTATGGCTACACCTTC
. | TRBJ1-2 | TRBD1 | TRBV29-1 | CSVGDRGYDGYTF | TGCAGCGTGGGGGACAGGGGATACGATGGCTACACCTTC
few | TRBJ2-7 | . | TRBV2 | CASRGLSYEQYF | TGTGCCAGCAGAGGACTCTCATACGAGCAGTACTTC
. | TRBJ2-2 | TRBD1 | TRBV6-6 | CASSYDRVGTGELFF | TGTGCCAGCAGTTACGACAGGGTTGGTACCGGGGAGCTGTTTTTT
once | TRBJ1-6 | . | TRBV11-2 | CASSLDRVGSPLHF | TGTGCCAGCAGCTTAGACAGGGTTGGTTCACCCCTCCACTTT
. | TRBJ1-3 | . | TRBV15 | CATSRARGSGNTIYF | TGTGCCACCAGCAGAGCCCGGGGCTCTGGAAACACCATATATTTT
. | TRBJ2-7 | . | TRBV6-1 | CASSDLGGYEQYF | TGTGCCAGCAGTGATCTCGGGGGCTACGAGCAGTACTTC
. | TRBJ2-7 | TRBD2 | TRBV19 | CASSASTSGGRQYF | TGTGCCAGTAGTGCTTCGACTAGCGGGGGCCGTCAGTACTTC
. | TRBJ2-5 | . | TRBV10-3 | CAISDREETQYF | TGTGCCATCAGTGACAGGGAGGAGACCCAGTACTTC
. | TRBJ1-6 | . | TRBV4-1 | CASSSPISSYNSPLHF | TGCGCCAGCAGCTCCCCGATCAGCTCCTATAATTCACCCCTCCACTTT
. | TRBJ2-7 | TRBD2 | TRBV29-1 | CSASRLAGGSTAYYEQYF | TGCAGCGCTAGTAGACTAGCGGGAGGAAGTACGGCCTACTACGAGCAGTACTTC
once | TRBJ1-1 | . | TRBV5-3 | CASSLRVGGTEAFF | TGTGCCAGCAGCCTCCGGGTGGGCGGCACTGAAGCTTTCTTT
. | TRBJ2-5 | TRBD2 | TRBV28 | CATSSGGETQYF | TGTGCCACCTCTAGCGGGGGGGAGACCCAGTACTTC
. | TRBJ1-6 | TRBD1 | TRBV7-9 | CASSLDRGRSPLHF | TGTGCCAGCAGCTTGGACAGGGGAAGGTCACCCCTCCACTTT
. | TRBJ2-3 | . | TRBV29-1 | CSVETDTQYF | TGCAGCGTCGAGACAGATACGCAGTATTTT
. | TRBJ2-1 | . | TRBV5-6 | CASSLFSLTLYNEQFF | TGTGCCAGCAGCTTGTTCAGCCTTACTCTTTACAATGAGCAGTTCTTC
. | TRBJ1-5 | . | TRBV6-4 | CASSVRWDSNQPQHF | TGTGCCAGCAGTGTCAGGTGGGATAGCAATCAGCCCCAGCATTTT
. | TRBJ1-1 | . | TRBV7-2 | CASSFAQNTEAFF | TGTGCCAGCAGCTTTGCACAGAACACTGAAGCTTTCTTT
. | TRBJ2-2 | . | TRBV6-1 | CASSVSQGGYGELFF | TGTGCCAGCAGCGTGTCGCAGGGGGGGTACGGGGAGCTGTTTTTT
. | TRBJ1-4 | . | TRBV5-6 | CASSWGGPYATNEKLFF | TGTGCCAGCAGCTGGGGGGGACCGTATGCAACTAATGAAAAACTGTTTTTT
. | TRBJ2-1 | . | TRBV6-6 | CASSRGSEQFF | TGTGCCAGCAGCCGAGGTAGTGAGCAGTTCTTC
. | TRBJ1-1 | . | TRBV6-5 | CASSYSGFAQNTEAFF | TGTGCCAGCAGTTACTCTGGGTTTGCACAGAACACTGAAGCTTTCTTT
. | TRBJ2-5 | . | TRBV19 | CASSIQGGTQYF | TGTGCCAGTAGTATCCAGGGGGGGACCCAGTACTTC
. | TRBJ1-5 | . | TRBV18 | CASSPPVLGGDAPQHF | TGTGCCAGCTCACCACCTGTTTTAGGGGGGGACGCGCCCCAGCATTTT
few | TRBJ2-5 | TRBD1 | TRBV2 | CASSLGQGRGETQYF | TGTGCCAGCAGCTTGGGACAGGGTAGAGGGGAGACCCAGTACTTC
. | TRBJ2-1 | TRBD2 | TRBV2 | CASSAEASGSYNEQFF | TGTGCCAGCAGTGCTGAGGCTAGCGGTTCCTACAATGAGCAGTTCTTC
. | TRBJ1-5 | . | TRBV5-6 | CASSLFSSQPQHF | TGTGCCAGCAGCTTGTTCTCCAGTCAGCCCCAGCATTTT
. | TRBJ2-3 | TRBD2 | TRBV7-8 | CASSYPAERGARTDTQYF | TGTGCCAGCAGCTACCCCGCGGAGCGGGGGGCCCGCACAGATACGCAGTATTTT
once | TRBJ2-6 | TRBD1 | TRBV5-1 | CASSLGSGQASVLTF | TGCGCCAGCAGCTTGGGGTCGGGACAGGCGAGCGTCCTGACTTTC
. | TRBJ1-3 | . | TRBV5-1 | CASSLWGERGNTIYF | TGCGCCAGCAGCTTATGGGGGGAGAGAGGAAACACCATATATTTT
. | TRBJ2-5 | TRBD1 | TRBV19 | CASSIFTGVETQYF | TGTGCCAGTAGTATTTTTACAGGGGTGGAGACCCAGTACTTC